This T cell receptor beta chain derives from a study of T cell responses to AZD1222 COVID-19 vaccine. Study-level findings and limits: With two AZD1222 doses given, Spike-specific TCR breadth and depth both rose. Donors, mostly white British, included more females; clonal diversity was possibly underestimated. Spike was spanned by vaccine-associated CD4 TCRs, which were dominant at 160-218 and 743-854. In the spike-specific TCR repertoire, nearly half reportedly target unmutated variant regions.

Assay: immunoSEQ multiplex PCR; the TCRdb copy retains only in-frame clones and omits some. The sample consists of 150,000 or so clones, about nine tenths of them appearing once. Trimming stripped 5 bases from V and 5 bases from J, with 13 bases between. The CDR3 contains 13 residues. Germline V gene sequence: CDR1 LNHDA, CDR2 SQIVND (reference sequence). Regarding this clone: Antigen: not known.

Sequenced material: peripheral blood, taken 28 days after the second dose of the MenACWY control vaccine. V is TRBV19 and J is TRBJ2-7; D tentatively fits TRBD1 or TRBD2 (5 bases each). The TCR originated in an adult who received the MenACWY meningococcal vaccine as a control. DNA for the CDR3: TGTGCCAGTAGTCCTCCGGGGACCCACGAGCAGTACTTC. Protein product: CASSPPGTHEQYF.